This TCR beta chain was identified during a study of CD8+CD57+ T cells in acquired aplastic anemia. Study-wide context: DNA per sorted CD4+ or CD8+ sample ranged about 0.17 to 30 ug, averaging about 3 ug. Overall study results and limits: No significant patient-versus-control difference appeared in CD8+ Simpson's diversity.

This clonotype occurred once. Its antigen is not identified. Flow cytometry had shown expanded CD8+CD57+ cells in the patients chosen for sequencing. Every patient presented with severe acquired aplastic anemia. Blood sampling was performed on the patients, and none of them had received therapy by then. The study profiled TCR beta VDJ and CDR3 using genomic DNA as template. MiXCR, applied by TCRdb to the reads, yields one record per CDR3 protein. The sample has 120,000 or so distinct CDR3 sequences; under 65% are singletons. Trimming cost V 7 bases and J 4 bases; bases outside gene matches: 6. CDR1 is DFQATT, CDR2 SNEGSKA, per germline (reference sequence). CDR3 size: 13 residues.

The chain carries TRBV20-1 and TRBJ2-3, with 9 bases lining up with TRBD2. The specimen was sorted CD4+, CD8+, or CD8+CD57+ T cells (not recorded which) from PBMCs. The origin of this receptor is a human donor with aplastic anemia. The CDR3 sequence: CSEAVAGADTQYF. The CDR3 region has the DNA TGCAGTGAAGCGGTAGCGGGAGCAGATACGCAGTATTTT.